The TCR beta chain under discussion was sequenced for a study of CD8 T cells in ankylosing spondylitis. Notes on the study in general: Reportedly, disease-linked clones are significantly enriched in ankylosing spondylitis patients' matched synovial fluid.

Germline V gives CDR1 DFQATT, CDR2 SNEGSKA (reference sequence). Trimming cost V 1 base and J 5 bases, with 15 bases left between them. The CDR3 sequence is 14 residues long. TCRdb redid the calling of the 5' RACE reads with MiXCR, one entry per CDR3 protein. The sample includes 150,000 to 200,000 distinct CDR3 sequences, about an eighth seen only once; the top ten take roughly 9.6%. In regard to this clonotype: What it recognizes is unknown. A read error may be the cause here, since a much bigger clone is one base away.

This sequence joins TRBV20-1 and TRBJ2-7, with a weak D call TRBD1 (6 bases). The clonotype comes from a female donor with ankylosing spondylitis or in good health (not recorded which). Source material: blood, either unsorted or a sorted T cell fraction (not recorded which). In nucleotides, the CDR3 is TGCAGTGCTAGAGTATCGGACAGTGGGAACGAGCAGTACTTC. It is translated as CSARVSDSGNEQYF.